The clone carrying this T cell receptor beta chain was detected many times. These data come from a study of T cells in Graves' hyperthyroidism and ophthalmopathy. Amplified TCR beta CDR3 regions derived from RNA transcripts. An initial round of RT-PCR targeting the TCR CDR3 relied on the HTBI primer set. TCRdb processed the multiplex PCR reads anew with MiXCR; each CDR3 protein has one entry. The repertoire consists of fewer than 550,000 distinct CDR3 sequences, with around 14% occurring once and the leading ten covering 7.5% to 9%. The germline V gene has CDR1 MDHEN and CDR2 SYDVKM. The V end was cut by 3 bases, the J end by 2 bases, with 8 bases between. This CDR3 contains 15 residues.

Sequenced input: blood. The gene calls are TRBV28 and TRBJ2-6; possible D gene TRBD2, 5 bases. This TCR derives from a woman aged 18-35 years with Graves' hyperthyroidism. CDR3 DNA sequence: TGTGCCAGCAGTTTGTCCGGGACTGGGGCCAACGTCCTGACTTTC. Protein product: CASSLSGTGANVLTF.